These 8 T cell receptor beta chains were sequenced from one sample in a study of blood T cell repertoires in COVID-19. Sequencing used immunoSEQ multiplex PCR; TCRdb keeps in-frame clones, though not all of them. The sample yields about 74,000 clones, over 70% seen once. Material for sequencing was peripheral blood. These TCRs come from a human donor in a cohort sampled during active COVID-19.

This clone is deemed medium-sized. The gene calls are TRBV25-1 and TRBJ1-6; the D is unclear. The V end was cut by 7 bases, the J end by 10 bases, with 14 bases between. The CDR3 totals 13 residues. Looked up from germline, CDR1 is MGHDK and CDR2 is SYGVNS. The CDR3 protein is CASTPGSPSPLHF. DNA of the CDR3: TGTGCCAGCACTCCGGGGTCCCCCTCACCCCTCCACTTT.

This rearrangement joins TRBV19 to TRBJ1-5; TRBD1 matches at 8 bases. The V segment lost 11 bases and the J segment 0 bases; nucleotides outside the gene matches: 9. Germline V gives CDR1 LNHDA, CDR2 SQIVND (reference sequence). The CDR3 length is 15 residues. The CDR3 bases are TGTGCCCGATTACAGGGGGGCTATAGCAATCAGCCCCAGCATTTT. It specifies CARLQGGYSNQPQHF.

This clone was found a few times. The chain couples TRBV2 to TRBJ2-3, with 7 positions matching TRBD1. Germline lookup yields CDR1 SNHLY and CDR2 FYNNEI. The CDR3 spans 14 residues. Trimming took 6 bases from V and 5 from J; bases not matched to a gene: 8. The CDR3 DNA reads TGTGCCAGCAGCCGACAGGGCTTGGGAGATACGCAGTATTTT. It is translated as CASSRQGLGDTQYF.

The table lists this clone with a few counts. This rearrangement joins TRBV11-1 to TRBJ2-1; 10 positions agree with TRBD2. There are 15 residues in the CDR3. Trimming removed 6 bases from V and 7 bases from J; junction bases left unmatched: 9. CDR1 SGHAT and CDR2 FQDESV come from the germline V gene (reference sequence). The CDR3 loop reads CASRRSGRAINEQFF. The CDR3 DNA reads TGTGCCAGCAGAAGAAGCGGGAGGGCCATTAATGAGCAGTTCTTC.

The chain is built from TRBV6-6 and TRBJ1-2; D perhaps matches TRBD1 (6 bases). Germline CDR1 is MNHNY and CDR2 is SVGAGI (reference sequence). This CDR3 region has 15 residues. Trimming removed 6 bases at V and 1 base at J, with 15 bases between. CDR3 protein: CASRDQGQLNYGYTF. CDR3 DNA sequence: TGTGCCAGCAGGGACCAGGGACAACTTAACTATGGCTACACCTTC.

The CDR3 here is CASSPFNTEAFF. DNA for the CDR3: TGTGCCAGTAGCCCCTTTAACACTGAAGCTTTCTTT. V and J are TRBV19 and TRBJ1-1; D gene unclear. V dropped 6 bases and J dropped 2 bases, with 7 bases sitting between them. Germline V gene sequence: CDR1 LNHDA, CDR2 SQIVND (reference sequence). CDR3 length equals 12 residues.

The chain employs TRBV28 and TRBJ1-2; no reliable D call. This CDR3 is built from 12 residues. V dropped 7 bases and J dropped 5 bases, with 11 bases sitting between them. Germline loops: CDR1 MDHEN, CDR2 SYDVKM. The CDR3 sequence: CASTMGGYGYTF. The DNA of the CDR3 is TGTGCCAGCACCATGGGAGGGTATGGCTACACCTTC.

This sequence joins TRBV30 and TRBJ2-7, with 7 bases aligning to TRBD2. CDR3 length: 15 amino acids. Germline values: CDR1 GTSNPN, CDR2 SVGIG (reference sequence). With 2 bases clipped from V and 6 bases from J, the junction kept 13 bases outside the gene matches. CDR3 amino acids: CAWSRVGGTPREQYF. For the CDR3, the DNA is TGTGCCTGGAGTAGGGTGGGAGGGACTCCCCGCGAGCAGTACTTC.